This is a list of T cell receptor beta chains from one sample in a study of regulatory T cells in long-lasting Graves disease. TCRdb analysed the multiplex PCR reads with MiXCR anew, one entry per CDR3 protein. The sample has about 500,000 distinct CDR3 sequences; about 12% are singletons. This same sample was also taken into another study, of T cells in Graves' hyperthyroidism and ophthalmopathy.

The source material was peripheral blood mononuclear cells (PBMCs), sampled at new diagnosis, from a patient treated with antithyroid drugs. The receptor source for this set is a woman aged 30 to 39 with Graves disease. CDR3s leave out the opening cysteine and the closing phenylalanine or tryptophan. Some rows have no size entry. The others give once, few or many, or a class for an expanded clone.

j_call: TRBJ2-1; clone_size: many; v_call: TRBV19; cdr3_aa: ASSPGTSLNEQF
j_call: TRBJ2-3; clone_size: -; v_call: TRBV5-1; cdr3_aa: ASSPWGTPLGDTQY
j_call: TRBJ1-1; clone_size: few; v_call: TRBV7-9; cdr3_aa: ASSQGWEAF
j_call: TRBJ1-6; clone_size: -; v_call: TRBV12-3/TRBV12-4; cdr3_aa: ASCTGSYNSPLH
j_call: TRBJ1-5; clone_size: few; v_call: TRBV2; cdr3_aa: ASASVGPRSNQPQH
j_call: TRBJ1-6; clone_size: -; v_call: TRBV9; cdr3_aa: ASGLAGAMGPLH
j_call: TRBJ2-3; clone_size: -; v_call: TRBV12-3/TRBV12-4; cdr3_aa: ASSFLIAGGPIDTQY
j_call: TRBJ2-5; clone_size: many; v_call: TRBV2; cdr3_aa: ASGGAGETQY
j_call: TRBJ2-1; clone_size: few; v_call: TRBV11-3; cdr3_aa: ASSSGTTSYNEQF
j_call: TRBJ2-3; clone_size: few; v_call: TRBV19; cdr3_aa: ASSPGRVKADTQY
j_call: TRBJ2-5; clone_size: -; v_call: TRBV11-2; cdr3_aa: ASSLEGRTVFGETQY
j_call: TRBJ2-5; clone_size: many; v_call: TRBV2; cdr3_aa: ASSVGRERETQY
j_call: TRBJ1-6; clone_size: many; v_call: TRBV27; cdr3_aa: ASSSRTTGARNSPLH
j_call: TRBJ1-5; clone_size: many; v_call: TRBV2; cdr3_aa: ASSGLRGRQPQH
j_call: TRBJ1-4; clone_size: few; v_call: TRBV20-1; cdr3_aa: SARDPRGGSGEKLF
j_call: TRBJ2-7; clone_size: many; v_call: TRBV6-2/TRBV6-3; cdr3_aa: ASSESPGQGYEQY
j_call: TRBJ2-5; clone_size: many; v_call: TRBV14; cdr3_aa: ASSQGFVGRKETQY
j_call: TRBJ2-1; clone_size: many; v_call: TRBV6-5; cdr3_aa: ASSYFGGRVRDEQF
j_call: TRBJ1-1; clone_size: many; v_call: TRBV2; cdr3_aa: ARSGQVPEAF
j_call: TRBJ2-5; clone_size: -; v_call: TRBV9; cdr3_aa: ASSVQGSRETQY
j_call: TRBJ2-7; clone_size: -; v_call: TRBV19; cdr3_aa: ASSIPGQAYEQY
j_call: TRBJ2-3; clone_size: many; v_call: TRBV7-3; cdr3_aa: ASSHGLGGTDTQY
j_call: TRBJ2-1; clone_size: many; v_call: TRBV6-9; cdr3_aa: ASSYRPRSSYNEQF
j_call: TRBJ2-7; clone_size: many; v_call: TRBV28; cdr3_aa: ASSLGTWAYEQY
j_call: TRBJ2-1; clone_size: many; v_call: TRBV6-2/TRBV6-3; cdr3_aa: ATKGEPAYNEQF
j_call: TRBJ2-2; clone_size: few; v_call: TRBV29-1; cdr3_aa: SVQTVNTGELF
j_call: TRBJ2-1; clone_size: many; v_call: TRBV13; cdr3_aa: ASSLGGGDHNEQF
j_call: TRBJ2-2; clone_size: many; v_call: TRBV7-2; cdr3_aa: ASGPTGRAGELF
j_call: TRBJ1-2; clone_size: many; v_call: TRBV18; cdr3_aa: ASSPRREPNYGYT
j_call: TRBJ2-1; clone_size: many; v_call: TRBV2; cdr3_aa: ARCRGAGGEYNEQF
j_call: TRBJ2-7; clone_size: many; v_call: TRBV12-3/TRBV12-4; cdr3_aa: ASSRTGGLVEQY
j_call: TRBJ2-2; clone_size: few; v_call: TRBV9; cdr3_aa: ASSPSQGANTGELF
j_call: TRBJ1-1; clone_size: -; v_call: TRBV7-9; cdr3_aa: ASSPDGLNTEAS
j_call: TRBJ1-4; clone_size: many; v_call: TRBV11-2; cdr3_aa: ASSNDRGTNEKLF
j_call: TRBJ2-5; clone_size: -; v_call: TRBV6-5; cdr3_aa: ASSYSSIETQY
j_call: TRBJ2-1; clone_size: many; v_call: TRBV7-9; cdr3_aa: ASSLLLAGGGEQF
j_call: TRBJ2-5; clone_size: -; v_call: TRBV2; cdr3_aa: ASSSGPGTQY
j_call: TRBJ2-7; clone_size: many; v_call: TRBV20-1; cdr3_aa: SASTAVLAVNYEQY
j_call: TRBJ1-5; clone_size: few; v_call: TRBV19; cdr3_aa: ASSRLQGDQPQH
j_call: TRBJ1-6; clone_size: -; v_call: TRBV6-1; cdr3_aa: ASSSEQGLRPLH